These 8 T cell receptor beta chains were sequenced from one sample in a study of blood T cell repertoires in COVID-19. Using immunoSEQ multiplex PCR, the repertoire was profiled, and TCRdb retains in-frame clones only, with some absent. The table records 250,000 to 350,000 clones, around four fifths of them present only once. The sequenced sample consisted of peripheral blood. These receptor sequences come from a woman aged 50 to 60 with active or convalescent COVID-19.

The V gene is TRBV14, the J gene TRBJ1-1; 9 positions agree with TRBD1. J lost 0 bases, V lost 2 bases, and 7 bases had no gene match. The V gene's germline CDR1 is SGHDN and CDR2 FVKESK. The CDR3 sequence is 17 residues long. In nucleotides, the CDR3 is TGTGCCAGCAGCCAACCCCGGACAGGGGCCTTGAACACTGAAGCTTTCTTT. Residues: CASSQPRTGALNTEAFF.

This chain joins TRBV7-9 and TRBJ1-1; D unresolved. CDR1 is SEHNR and CDR2 is FQNEAQ in the germline V gene (reference sequence). V was pared by 5 bases and J by 2 bases, with 15 bases between. This CDR3 has 15 residues. CDR3: CASSPKERLNTEAFF. For the CDR3, the DNA is TGTGCCAGCAGCCCCAAGGAAAGACTTAACACTGAAGCTTTCTTT.

The chain joins TRBV28 to TRBJ2-4; D possibly corresponds to TRBD1 (6 bases). The CDR3 spans 19 residues. From germline, CDR1 is MDHEN and CDR2 SYDVKM. The V gene lost 6 bases and the J gene lost 0 bases, with 24 bases spanning the gap. The DNA for the CDR3 is TGTGCCAGCAGCATAAAGACATACAGGGTCAGGGTAGCCAAAAACATTCAGTACTTC. It encodes CASSIKTYRVRVAKNIQYF.

The gene calls are TRBV18 and TRBJ1-4; possible D gene TRBD1, 5 bases. This CDR3 has 16 amino acids. Germline V lookup: CDR1 KGHSH, CDR2 LQKENI. V shed 6 bases and J shed 2 bases, with 16 bases lying between them. CDR3 in amino acids: CASSPISGATNEKLFF. CDR3 nucleotide sequence: TGTGCCAGCTCCCCAATAAGCGGGGCGACTAATGAAAAACTGTTTTTT.

The rearrangement joins TRBV5-1 to TRBJ2-3, with D possibly TRBD1 on 6 matching bases. The CDR3 spans 14 residues. V lost 4 bases and J lost 2, with 11 bases in between. Germline loops: CDR1 SGHRS, CDR2 YFSETQ. CDR3 DNA sequence: TGCGCCAGCAGCCAGGACAGCACCACAGATACGCAGTATTTT. Translated, it gives CASSQDSTTDTQYF.

This chain joins TRBV19 and TRBJ2-7; possibly TRBD2 for D (5 bases). The germline gives CDR1 LNHDA, CDR2 SQIVND (reference sequence). V was cut by 5 bases and J by 6 bases, with 26 bases left in between. CDR3 length equals 17 residues. CDR3 loop: CASSSRSIRARLSEQYF. CDR3 in DNA: TGTGCCAGTAGTTCCAGAAGTATCCGGGCGAGACTAAGCGAGCAGTACTTC.

The chain is built from TRBV28 and TRBJ1-2, with D possibly matching TRBD1 (6 bases). The CDR3 sequence is 13 residues long. V lost 6 bases and J 6 bases, leaving 14 bases between the germline ends. Germline CDR1 reads MDHEN; CDR2 reads SYDVKM. CDR3 nucleotide sequence: TGTGCCAGCAGACCCGGGACACTCGATGGCTACACCTTC. Translation gives CASRPGTLDGYTF.

This clone was counted a few times. This chain joins TRBV3-1 (or the pseudogene TRBV3-2) and TRBJ2-2; the match to TRBD2 covers 12 bases. Germline values: CDR1 LGHDT, CDR2 YNNKEL (reference sequence). The CDR3 has 19 residues. V lost 1 base and J lost 6; bases outside the gene matches: 12. CDR3 nucleotides: TGTGCCAGCAGCCAAGCCCCTCCGACTAGCGGGAGATGGTCCGGGGAGCTGTTTTTT. Translation gives CASSQAPPTSGRWSGELFF.